Sequencing of this TCR beta chain was carried out in a study of T cells after somatic rescue of genetic block. The CDR3 spans 17 residues. V lost 1 base and J lost 0; bases outside the gene matches: 6. Germline V lookup: CDR1 SNHLY, CDR2 FYNNEI. Sequenced by immunoSEQ multiplex PCR; TCRdb stores in-frame clones only, minus some. The table includes approximately 110,000 clones, about 90% detected once. This clone was picked up one time. Sample: peripheral blood mononuclear cells (PBMCs). The chain has TRBV2 and TRBJ2-5; 9 bases line up with TRBD1. The origin of this receptor is a woman aged 18-29 years. CDR3 loop: CASSEVWDRENQETQYF. The CDR3 DNA reads as TGTGCCAGCAGTGAAGTGTGGGACAGGGAGAACCAAGAGACCCAGTACTTC.